Below, 11 T cell receptor beta chains from the same sample are listed, as sequenced in a study of Graves' ophthalmopathy and Graves' hyperthyroidism (dated by TCRdb to about 2018). Reads for this sample came from an Illumina HiSeq 2000. For repertoire sequencing, the TCR beta CDR3 regions were amplified from RNA transcripts. A first-round RT-PCR used HTBI primers with the Qiagen OneStep RT-PCR kit, followed by a second-round multiplex PCR, size selection and purification. Clones were called with MiXCR by TCRdb after fastp trimmed the public reads at Q25, and only in-frame beta chains were retained. Rows merge per CDR3 protein into single entries with the most common DNA and genes. For this sample the table gives 350,000 to 450,000 distinct CDR3 sequences, of which roughly 18% were detected only once. Roughly 1.5% of the sample belongs to the ten largest clones. The sequenced sample consisted of peripheral blood. These receptors all come from a woman between 18 and 29 years old with Graves' ophthalmopathy. Donor details come from another sample of the same person, matched by shared clones.

This clonotype was observed at least ten times. This chain joins TRBV11-2 and TRBJ1-6; 11 bases are a match to TRBD1. V shed 5 bases and J 14 bases; nucleotides not matched to a gene: 20. The CDR3 loop spans 18 amino acids. The germline CDR1 and CDR2 sequences are SGHAT and FQNNGV. The CDR3 region is CASSDDRTGGARTPTLHF. The CDR3 bases are TGTGCCAGCAGCGATGATCGGACAGGGGGCGCGAGGACCCCCACCCTCCACTTT.

V is TRBV27 and J is TRBJ1-1; 11 bases are shared with TRBD1. The CDR3 totals 15 residues. V was clipped by 5 bases and J by 4 bases; unmatched bases: 6. In germline, CDR1 is MNHEY, CDR2 SMNVEV (reference sequence). The DNA for the CDR3 is TGTGCCAGCAGTCCCAGGACAGGGGGCATCACTGAAGCTTTCTTT. Protein sequence: CASSPRTGGITEAFF.

At least ten counts were recorded for this clonotype. The CDR3 is CAWVGGTQETQYF. CDR3 coding DNA: TGTGCCTGGGTGGGGGGCACCCAAGAGACCCAGTACTTC. This sequence joins TRBV30 and TRBJ2-5; D is perhaps TRBD1 or TRBD2 (6 bases each). The CDR3 extends over 13 amino acids. Germline CDR1 reads GTSNPN; CDR2 reads SVGIG (reference sequence). V was cut by 5 bases and J by 1 base, with 11 bases left in between. The full variable domain, in which reference TRBV30 and TRBJ2-5 provide the parts outside the CDR3, is SQTIHQWPATLVQPVGSPLSLECTVEGTSNPNLYWYRQAAGRGLQLLFYSVGIGQISSEVPQNLSASRPQDRQFILSSKKLLLSDSGFYLCAWVGGTQETQYFGPGTRLLVL.

Only a few counts were recorded for this clonotype. This chain links TRBV29-1 with TRBJ2-2, with D uncertain. V was shortened by 7 bases and J by 1 base, with 10 bases between the two germline ends. CDR3 length equals 13 residues. Per the germline V gene, CDR1 is SQVTM and CDR2 is ANQGSEA. In DNA, the CDR3 is TGCAGCGCCAAGAGTGTGAACACCGGGGAGCTGTTTTTT. As protein: CSAKSVNTGELFF.

This clonotype was seen at least ten times. This chain connects TRBV20-1 to TRBJ2-2; D remains ambiguous. Germline loops: CDR1 DFQATT, CDR2 SNEGSKA (reference sequence). This CDR3 comprises 13 residues. Trimming stripped 6 bases from V and 7 bases from J, with 15 bases between. The CDR3: CSARRGVFGELFF. CDR3 nucleotide sequence: TGCAGTGCCCGCCGCGGAGTTTTCGGGGAGCTGTTTTTT.

This clonotype was counted many times. The V call is TRBV4-1, the J call TRBJ1-1; D is unresolved. The germline CDR1 and CDR2 sequences are MGHRA and YSYEKL. The CDR3 has 11 amino acids. The V end was cut by 7 bases, the J end by 4 bases, with 7 bases between. The CDR3 DNA reads as TGCGCCAGCACCTCGATCACTGAAGCTTTCTTT. Encoded protein: CASTSITEAFF.

This clonotype was detected many times. This rearrangement joins TRBV24-1 to TRBJ1-5, with 7 bases that match TRBD1. The CDR3 spans 16 residues. The V and J ends lost 4 bases and 4 bases, in that order; junction bases with no gene match: 9. Germline loops: CDR1 KGHDR, CDR2 SFDVKD. The CDR3 sequence: CATSDQSDRENQPQHF. CDR3 sequence (DNA): TGTGCCACCAGTGACCAGAGTGACAGGGAAAATCAGCCCCAGCATTTT.

This clonotype was recorded only once. The rearrangement joins TRBV28 to TRBJ2-2, with D perhaps matching TRBD1 or TRBD2 (5 bases each). Looked up from germline, CDR1 is MDHEN and CDR2 is SYDVKM. This CDR3 has 15 residues. V dropped 3 bases and J dropped 1 base, with 9 bases sitting between them. The CDR3 loop reads CASSFLGGNTGELFF. The CDR3, as DNA: TGTGCCAGCAGTTTTCTTGGGGGGAACACCGGGGAGCTGTTTTTT.

This clonotype was counted ten times or more. J is TRBJ2-4 and V is TRBV7-9; TRBD2 matches 7 bases. The V and J ends lost 1 base and 12 bases, in that order; junction bases with no gene match: 3. The CDR3 is 12 residues long. Germline CDR1 and CDR2: SEHNR and FQNEAQ (reference sequence). This CDR3 is CASSLGEGHQYF. The DNA of the CDR3 is TGTGCCAGCAGCTTAGGGGAGGGTCATCAGTACTTC.

This clonotype was seen at least ten times. The chain is built from TRBV4-2 and TRBJ1-5; D unclear. This CDR3 region has 13 residues. V dropped 0 bases and J dropped 5 bases, with 5 bases sitting between them. Germline CDR1 LGHNA, CDR2 YNFKEQ. CDR3 DNA sequence: TGTGCCAGCAGCCAAGATGGGGATCAGCCCCAGCATTTT. This codes for CASSQDGDQPQHF.

There are many counts of this clonotype. The CDR3 region has the DNA TGTGCCAGCAGAAAGGACGGAGGGACTGAAGCTTTCTTT. This translates into CASRKDGGTEAFF. V is TRBV2 and J is TRBJ1-1; D not certain. Trimming took off 6 bases at V and 5 bases at J, with 13 bases between the two ends. Germline CDR1 and CDR2: SNHLY and FYNNEI. The CDR3 is 13 residues long.